These T cell receptor beta chains were read from a single sample in a study of shared clonotypes between healthy human individuals. The method was immunoSEQ multiplex PCR; TCRdb's version includes in-frame clones alone and lacks a portion of them. Here the sample spans about 110,000 clones, around 71% being singletons. The material sequenced was memory CD8+ T cells sorted from blood. Every receptor here comes from a woman in her 30s in good health. CDR3s include the opening cysteine and the closing phenylalanine or tryptophan. The order of the fields is J gene, D gene, V gene, clone size, CDR3 protein, CDR3 DNA. D genes are given only for firm matches. Where a row states a size, it is once, few, many or the class of an expanded clone; other rows omit it.

>TRBJ2-1|TRBD2|TRBV29-1|-
CSVVGLAGHNEQFF
TGCAGCGTTGTTGGACTAGCGGGACACAATGAGCAGTTCTTC
>TRBJ2-7|-|TRBV28|-
CASSQMRTFSYEQYF
TGTGCCAGCAGTCAGATGCGGACATTCTCCTACGAGCAGTACTTC
>TRBJ2-1|TRBD2|TRBV4-1|few
CASSPQFGTRGFGEQFF
TGCGCCAGCAGCCCCCAATTCGGGACTAGGGGGTTCGGGGAGCAGTTCTTC
>TRBJ2-7|TRBD2|TRBV2|-
CASIGTSGTRAPYEQYF
TGTGCCAGCATTGGGACTAGCGGGACCCGAGCACCCTACGAGCAGTACTTC
>TRBJ2-7|-|TRBV27|-
CATRAIGASSSYEQYF
TGTGCCACCAGGGCGATCGGAGCTTCCAGCTCCTACGAGCAGTACTTC
>TRBJ2-7|-|TRBV2|-
CASSRNHPTEEQYF
TGTGCCAGCAGTAGGAATCATCCGACGGAAGAGCAGTACTTC
>TRBJ2-3|-|TRBV7-8|-
CASSLWVGSIYTQYF
TGTGCCAGCAGTCTCTGGGTCGGGAGTATATATACGCAGTATTTT
>TRBJ2-7|-|TRBV11-1|-
CASSLAASDYEQYF
TGTGCCAGCAGCTTAGCGGCTAGCGACTACGAGCAGTACTTC
>TRBJ2-4|TRBD2|TRBV13|-
CASSFGLAGSPNIQYF
TGTGCCAGCAGCTTCGGACTAGCGGGTTCCCCAAACATTCAGTACTTC
>TRBJ2-7|TRBD1|TRBV30|-
CAWGPGTGVHEQYF
TGTGCCTGGGGGCCCGGGACAGGGGTCCACGAGCAGTACTTC
>TRBJ2-7|TRBD1|TRBV18|-
CASSPDRDEQYF
TGTGCCAGCTCACCAGACAGGGACGAGCAGTACTTC
>TRBJ2-3|TRBD2|TRBV2|-
CASSRESGRETDTQYF
TGTGCCAGCAGCCGCGAAAGCGGGAGGGAAACAGATACGCAGTATTTT
>TRBJ1-1|TRBD1|TRBV19|-
CASNPGQGTTEAFF
TGTGCCAGTAATCCGGGACAGGGGACCACTGAAGCTTTCTTT
>TRBJ2-1|-|TRBV6-6|-
CASSGGIQFF
TGTGCCAGCAGTGGGGGGATCCAGTTCTTC
>TRBJ2-5|TRBD2|TRBV25-1|-
CASSVAGGEETQYF
TGTGCCAGCAGTGTAGCGGGAGGGGAAGAGACCCAGTACTTC
>TRBJ2-7|-|TRBV7-9|-
CASSLAAHYEQYF
TGTGCCAGCAGCTTGGCGGCCCACTACGAGCAGTACTTC
>TRBJ2-2|-|TRBV28|-
CASSLFRRGSAGELFF
TGTGCCAGCAGTTTATTTCGGAGGGGGTCAGCTGGGGAGCTGTTTTTT
>TRBJ2-3|TRBD1|TRBV6-5|-
CASNRQGKSTDTQYF
TGTGCCAGCAATCGACAGGGAAAGAGCACAGATACGCAGTATTTT
>TRBJ2-7|TRBD1|TRBV6-1|-
CASSVDRDRGSYEQYF
TGTGCCAGCAGTGTTGACCGGGACAGGGGTTCCTACGAGCAGTACTTC
>TRBJ1-6|TRBD1|TRBV7-8|few
CASSLDRGPLHF
TGTGCCAGCAGCCTGGACAGGGGACCCCTCCACTTT
>TRBJ2-7|-|TRBV9|-
CASSVGGTGEQYF
TGTGCCAGCAGCGTAGGAGGGACCGGCGAGCAGTACTTC
>TRBJ1-3|-|TRBV11-1|-
CASSLGQTGNTIYF
TGTGCCAGCAGCTTAGGACAGACTGGAAACACCATATATTTT
>TRBJ2-6|-|TRBV15|-
CATSREVSGANVLTF
TGTGCCACCAGCAGGGAAGTCTCTGGGGCCAACGTCCTGACTTTC
>TRBJ2-7|TRBD1|TRBV28|-
CASRYRGQNEQYF
TGTGCCAGCAGGTACAGGGGGCAAAACGAGCAGTACTTC
>TRBJ2-5|TRBD2|TRBV6-1|-
CASSVSQGGMETQYF
TGTGCCAGCAGTGTATCTCAGGGAGGGATGGAGACCCAGTACTTC
>TRBJ1-2|-|TRBV5-6|-
CASSSGFDYGYTF
TGTGCCAGCAGCTCAGGGTTCGACTATGGCTACACCTTC
>TRBJ2-6|-|TRBV28|-
CASSVTLGAGANVLTF
TGTGCCAGCAGCGTCACCCTCGGGGCTGGGGCCAACGTCCTGACTTTC
>TRBJ2-7|-|TRBV6-1|-
CASTRVWEQYF
TGTGCCAGCACAAGGGTTTGGGAGCAGTACTTC
>TRBJ2-3|TRBD2|TRBV10-3|few
CAISESLASGSTDTQYF
TGTGCCATCAGTGAGTCGTTGGCTAGCGGAAGCACAGATACGCAGTATTTT
>TRBJ2-7|-|TRBV11-2|-
CASSLIPGSSYEQYF
TGTGCCAGCAGCTTAATCCCGGGGAGCTCCTACGAGCAGTACTTC
>TRBJ1-1|-|TRBV6-1|-
CASSERTAKNTEAFF
TGTGCCAGCAGTGAACGGACAGCAAAGAACACTGAAGCTTTCTTT
>TRBJ1-1|TRBD1|TRBV28|-
CASSLWTGWGLGFAGKNTEAFF
TGTGCCAGCAGTCTATGGACAGGGTGGGGATTAGGGTTCGCCGGGAAGAACACTGAAGCTTTCTTT
>TRBJ2-5|TRBD1|TRBV7-9|-
CASSPGGKETQYF
TGTGCCAGCAGCCCAGGGGGAAAAGAGACCCAGTACTTC
>TRBJ2-7|-|TRBV27|-
CASSLSSRIPHEQYF
TGTGCCAGCAGTTTATCGAGTAGGATTCCCCACGAGCAGTACTTC
>TRBJ2-7|TRBD2|TRBV2|few
CASRPGTSGSTHEQYF
TGTGCCAGCAGGCCAGGGACTAGCGGGAGTACACACGAGCAGTACTTC
>TRBJ1-4|TRBD1|TRBV27|-
CASSLKGTGPIMSNEKLFF
TGTGCCAGCAGTCTAAAAGGGACAGGGCCTATAATGAGTAATGAAAAACTGTTTTTT
>TRBJ2-7|-|TRBV7-9|-
CASSGPLSEQYF
TGTGCCAGCAGCGGACCACTTAGCGAGCAGTACTTC
>TRBJ2-7|-|TRBV4-2|few
CASSQEASSSYEQYF
TGTGCCAGCAGCCAAGAAGCCTCCTCCTCCTACGAGCAGTACTTC
>TRBJ2-7|TRBD2|TRBV2|many
CASKGTSGTYEQYF
TGTGCCAGCAAAGGGACTAGCGGGACGTACGAGCAGTACTTC
>TRBJ2-7|TRBD1|TRBV11-2|-
CASSGQTGPAYEQYF
TGTGCCAGCAGCGGACAGACAGGGCCCGCCTACGAGCAGTACTTC
>TRBJ2-7|-|TRBV6-5|-
CASSYSILSYEQYF
TGTGCCAGCAGTTACAGCATCCTCTCCTACGAGCAGTACTTC
>TRBJ1-1|-|TRBV4-1|few
CASSHTDRLGEAFF
TGCGCCAGCAGCCACACCGACAGGTTAGGAGAAGCTTTCTTT
>TRBJ1-2|TRBD1|TRBV11-2|few
CASSLDLVGQGHGYTF
TGTGCCAGCAGCTTAGATCTGGTGGGACAGGGGCATGGCTACACCTTC
>TRBJ1-4|-|TRBV25-1|-
CASSDPDGTNEKLFF
TGTGCCAGCAGTGATCCGGACGGCACTAATGAAAAACTGTTTTTT
>TRBJ1-1|-|TRBV18|-
CASSPSAHTAEAFF
TGTGCCAGCTCACCATCTGCCCATACGGCTGAAGCTTTCTTT